This TCR beta chain comes out of a study of identical twins. One entry per CDR3 protein results from TCRdb running MiXCR on the 5' RACE reads. The sample records 200,000 or so distinct CDR3 sequences, 7.5% being singletons. Germline V gives CDR1 MGHRA, CDR2 YSYEKL. V gave up 1 base and J gave up 2 bases, with 10 bases separating them. The CDR3 is made up of 15 amino acids. Only healthy Caucasians were included as donors. Study-level findings and limits: Modelling approaches yielded underestimates of out-of-frame TCR alpha sharing between monozygotic twins. Cord blood beta clonotypes that were abundant carried fewer insertions, and memory repertoires showed no such trend.

This clonotype was picked up a small number of times. What it binds is unknown. The same specimen was also included in a second study, on yellow fever vaccine responses in identical twins.

The chain has TRBV4-1 and TRBJ2-3, with D perhaps TRBD1 or TRBD2 (6 bases each). The sequencing sample was made of memory (CD45RO+) T cells sorted from blood. This TCR came from a woman between 18 and 29 years old in good health. The CDR3 loop reads CASSQARGATDTQYF. CDR3 bases: TGCGCCAGCAGCCAAGCTAGGGGGGCCACAGATACGCAGTATTTT.